The clone carrying this T cell receptor (beta chain) has only a few counts. Its antigen is as yet unknown. This CDR3 comprises 11 residues. The V end was cut by 1 base, the J end by 7 bases, with 4 bases between. The data stem from a study of T-cell memory formation after mild COVID-19. Overall study results and limits: Clones contracting over day 15 to 85 were CD4/CD8 balanced, with later expanders leaning CD4+.

TCRdb re-analysed the 5' RACE reads in MiXCR, keeping a single row per CDR3 protein. In the table there are around 410,000 distinct CDR3 sequences, 23% of which are singletons. This TCR was sampled from an adult woman who had mild COVID-19 (a few samples of this study predate the infection). Cell type and time point are not known. Sequenced material: PBMCs or a T cell subset sorted from them (not recorded which). V is TRBV12-3 or TRBV12-4 and J is TRBJ1-2; D gene unclear. The CDR3 loop is CASSLGPGYTF. Written as DNA, the CDR3 is TGTGCCAGCAGTTTAGGTCCTGGCTACACCTTC.